The 3 T cell receptor beta chains below all came from one sample that was sequenced in a study of shared clonotypes between healthy human individuals (TCRdb year 2020). CD8 naive samples consisted of CD45RO-negative cells that were positively selected for CCR7, yielding a CD45RA+CCR7+ population without TemRA cells. Library preparation was by the immunoSEQ multiplex PCR assay. TCRdb stores this immuneACCESS table with in-frame sequences only. Part of the clones is absent; in the studies checked, under half of the shortfall reflects unresolved V genes, and no reason is known for the rest. The table for this sample lists roughly 590,000 clones; nearly 97% of them were counted only once. The top ten hold 0.09% to 0.13% of the sample. The sequenced sample consisted of naive CD8+ T cells sorted from blood. Taken with the paper, the label for cell subset or site translates to: CD45RA+CCR7+. Every receptor here comes from a woman aged 25 to 39 in good health.

This chain uses TRBV28 with TRBJ2-7; TRBD1 aligns across 8 bases. The CDR3 is made up of 11 amino acids. The V gene end was trimmed by 8 bases and the J gene end by 6 bases; junction bases not matched to a gene: 3. Germline V lookup: CDR1 MDHEN, CDR2 SYDVKM. CDR3 in DNA: TGTGCCAGCCGGACAGGGTTCGAGCAGTACTTC. It is translated as CASRTGFEQYF.

The J gene is TRBJ1-1, the V gene TRBV19; the D gene is possibly TRBD1 (5 bases). Germline lookup yields CDR1 LNHDA and CDR2 SQIVND (reference sequence). The CDR3 totals 14 residues. Trimming took 6 bases from V and 4 from J, leaving 15 bases between them. CDR3 in amino acids: CASRRGPGRTEAFF. The CDR3 bases are TGTGCCAGTAGAAGGGGCCCCGGTCGCACTGAAGCTTTCTTT.

The chain couples TRBV29-1 to TRBJ2-1; D might be TRBD1 (5 bases). This CDR3 is 12 amino acids long. Germline values: CDR1 SQVTM, CDR2 ANQGSEA. Between the trimmed V and J ends, which lost 6 bases and 7 bases, there was a span of 13 bases. The CDR3 sequence is CSVAEGANEQFF. Here the CDR3 DNA reads TGCAGCGTAGCAGAAGGGGCGAATGAGCAGTTCTTC.